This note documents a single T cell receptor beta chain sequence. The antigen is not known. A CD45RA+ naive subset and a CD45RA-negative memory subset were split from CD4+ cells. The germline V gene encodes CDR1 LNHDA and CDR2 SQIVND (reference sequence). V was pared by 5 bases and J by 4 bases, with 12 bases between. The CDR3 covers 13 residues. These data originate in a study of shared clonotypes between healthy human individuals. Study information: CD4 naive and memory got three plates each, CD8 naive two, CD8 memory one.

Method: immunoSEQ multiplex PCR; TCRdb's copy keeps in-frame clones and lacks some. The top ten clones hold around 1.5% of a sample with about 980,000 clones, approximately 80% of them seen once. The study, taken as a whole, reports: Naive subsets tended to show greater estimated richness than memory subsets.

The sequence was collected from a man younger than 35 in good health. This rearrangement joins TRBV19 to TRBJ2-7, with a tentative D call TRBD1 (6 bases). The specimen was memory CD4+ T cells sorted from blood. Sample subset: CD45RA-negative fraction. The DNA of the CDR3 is TGTGCCAGTAGTCTCTCAACAGGGTACGAGCAGTACTTC. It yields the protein CASSLSTGYEQYF.